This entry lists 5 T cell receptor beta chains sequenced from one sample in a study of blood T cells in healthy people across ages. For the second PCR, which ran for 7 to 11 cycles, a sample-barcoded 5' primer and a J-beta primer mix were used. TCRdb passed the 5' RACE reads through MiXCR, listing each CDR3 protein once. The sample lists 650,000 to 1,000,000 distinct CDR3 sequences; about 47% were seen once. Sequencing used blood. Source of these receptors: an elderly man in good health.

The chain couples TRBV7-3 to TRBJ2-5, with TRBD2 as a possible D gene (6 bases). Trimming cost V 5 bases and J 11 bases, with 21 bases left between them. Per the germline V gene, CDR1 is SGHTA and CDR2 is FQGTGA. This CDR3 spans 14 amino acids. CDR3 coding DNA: TGTGCCAGCAGCCCCCAAATGTTGGGGGGAGAGCAGTACTTC. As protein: CASSPQMLGGEQYF.

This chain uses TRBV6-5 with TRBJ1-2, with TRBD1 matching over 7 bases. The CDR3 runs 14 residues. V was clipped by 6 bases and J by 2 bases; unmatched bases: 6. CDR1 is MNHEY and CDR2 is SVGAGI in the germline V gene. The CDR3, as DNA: TGTGCCAGCAGAGAAAGGGGGCGCAACTATGGCTACACCTTC. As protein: CASRERGRNYGYTF.

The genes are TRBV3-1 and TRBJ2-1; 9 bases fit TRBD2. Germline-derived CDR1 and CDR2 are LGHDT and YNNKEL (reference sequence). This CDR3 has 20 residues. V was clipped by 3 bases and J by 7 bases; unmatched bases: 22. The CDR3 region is CASSQGALREGRASLNEQFF. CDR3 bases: TGTGCCAGCAGCCAGGGGGCTTTGCGGGAGGGCCGAGCTAGTTTAAATGAGCAGTTCTTC.

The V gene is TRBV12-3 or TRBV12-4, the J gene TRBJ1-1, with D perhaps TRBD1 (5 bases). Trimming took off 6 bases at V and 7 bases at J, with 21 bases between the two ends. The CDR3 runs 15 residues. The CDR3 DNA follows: TGTGCCAGCAGCCCGCTCGGGGGGGGGACCGGTGAAGCTTTCTTT. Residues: CASSPLGGGTGEAFF.

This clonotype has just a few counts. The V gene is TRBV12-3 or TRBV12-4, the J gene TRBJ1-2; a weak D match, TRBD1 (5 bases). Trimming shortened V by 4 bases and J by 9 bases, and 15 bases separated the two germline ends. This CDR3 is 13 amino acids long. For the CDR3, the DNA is TGTGCCAGCAGTTACCGGGACCTTAGGAGCTACACCTTC. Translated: CASSYRDLRSYTF.